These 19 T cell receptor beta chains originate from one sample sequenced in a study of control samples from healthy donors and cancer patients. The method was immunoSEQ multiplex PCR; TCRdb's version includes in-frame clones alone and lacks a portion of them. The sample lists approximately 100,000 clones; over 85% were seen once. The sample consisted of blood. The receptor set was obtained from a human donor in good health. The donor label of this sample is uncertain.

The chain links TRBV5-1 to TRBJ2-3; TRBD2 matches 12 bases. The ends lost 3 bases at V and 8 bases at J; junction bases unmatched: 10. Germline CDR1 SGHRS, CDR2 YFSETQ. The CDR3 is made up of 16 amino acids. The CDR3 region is CASSSTSSGGAFTQYF. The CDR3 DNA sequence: TGCGCCAGCAGCTCCACATCTAGCGGGGGGGCCTTTACGCAGTATTTT.

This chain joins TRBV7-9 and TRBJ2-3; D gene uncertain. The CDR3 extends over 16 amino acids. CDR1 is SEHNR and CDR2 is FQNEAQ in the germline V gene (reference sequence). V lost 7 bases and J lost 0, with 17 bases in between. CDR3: CASIPTQVSSTDTQYF. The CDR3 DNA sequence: TGTGCCAGCATCCCAACCCAAGTCTCTAGCACAGATACGCAGTATTTT.

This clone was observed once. The CDR3: CASGLVLSPRFEAFF. CDR3 DNA: TGTGCTAGTGGTTTGGTACTTAGTCCAAGGTTTGAAGCTTTCTTT. The V and J genes are TRBV12-5 and TRBJ1-1; D is unresolved. Trimming shortened V by 0 bases and J by 7 bases, and 15 bases separated the two germline ends. Germline V gene sequence: CDR1 LGHNT, CDR2 FRNRAP. This CDR3 is 15 amino acids long.

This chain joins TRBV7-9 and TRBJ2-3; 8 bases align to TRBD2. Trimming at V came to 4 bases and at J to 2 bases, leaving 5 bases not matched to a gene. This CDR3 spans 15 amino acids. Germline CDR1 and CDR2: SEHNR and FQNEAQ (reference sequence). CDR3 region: CASSSGSGDTDTQYF. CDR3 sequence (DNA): TGTGCCAGCAGCTCGGGTAGCGGGGACACAGATACGCAGTATTTT.

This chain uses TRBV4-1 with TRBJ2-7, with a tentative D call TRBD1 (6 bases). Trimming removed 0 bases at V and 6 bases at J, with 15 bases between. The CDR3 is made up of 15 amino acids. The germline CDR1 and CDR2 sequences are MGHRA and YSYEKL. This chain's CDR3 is CASSQEQGLVGEQYF. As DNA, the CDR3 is TGCGCCAGCAGCCAAGAACAGGGTCTGGTCGGCGAGCAGTACTTC.

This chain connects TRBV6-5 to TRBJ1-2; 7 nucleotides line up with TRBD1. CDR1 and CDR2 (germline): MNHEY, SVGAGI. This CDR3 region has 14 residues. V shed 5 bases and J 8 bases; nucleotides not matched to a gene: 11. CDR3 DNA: TGTGCCAGCAGTCAGACCAGGGGGGTCCGGGGCTACACCTTC. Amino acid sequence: CASSQTRGVRGYTF.

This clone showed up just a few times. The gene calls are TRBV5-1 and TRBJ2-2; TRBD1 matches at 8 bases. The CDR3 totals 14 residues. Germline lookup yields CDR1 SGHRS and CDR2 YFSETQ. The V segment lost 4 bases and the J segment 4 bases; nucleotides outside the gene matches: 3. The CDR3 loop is CASSQDRATGELFF. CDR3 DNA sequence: TGCGCCAGCAGCCAGGACAGGGCCACCGGGGAGCTGTTTTTT.

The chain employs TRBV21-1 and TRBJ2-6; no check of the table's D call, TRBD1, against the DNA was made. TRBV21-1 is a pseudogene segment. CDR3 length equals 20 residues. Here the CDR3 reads CASSNLAGQGNASGANVLTF. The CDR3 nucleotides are TGTGCCAGCAGCAACCTCGCCGGACAGGGGAATGCCTCTGGGGCCAACGTCCTGACTTTC.

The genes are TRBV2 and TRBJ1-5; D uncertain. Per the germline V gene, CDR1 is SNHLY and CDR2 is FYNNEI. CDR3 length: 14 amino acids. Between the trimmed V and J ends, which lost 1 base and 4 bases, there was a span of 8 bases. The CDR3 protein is CASSEEGGNQPQHF. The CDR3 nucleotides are TGTGCCAGCAGTGAAGAGGGTGGGAATCAGCCCCAGCATTTT.

CDR3 protein: CASSQEKGAFNQPQHF. Written as DNA, the CDR3 is TGTGCCAGCAGCCAAGAAAAGGGGGCTTTTAATCAGCCCCAGCATTTT. This chain uses TRBV3-1 (or the pseudogene TRBV3-2) with TRBJ1-5; 7 bases map to TRBD1. This CDR3 has 16 amino acids. The trim removed 0 bases at V and 4 bases at J, leaving 6 bases unmatched. CDR1 is LGHDT and CDR2 is YNNKEL in the germline V gene (reference sequence).

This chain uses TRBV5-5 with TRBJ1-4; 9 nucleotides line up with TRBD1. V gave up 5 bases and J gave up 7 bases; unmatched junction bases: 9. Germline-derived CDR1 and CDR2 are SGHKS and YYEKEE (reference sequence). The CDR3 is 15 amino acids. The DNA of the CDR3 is TGTGCCAGCAGTTTACCCGGGACAGGGATTGAAAAACTGTTTTTT. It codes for CASSLPGTGIEKLFF.

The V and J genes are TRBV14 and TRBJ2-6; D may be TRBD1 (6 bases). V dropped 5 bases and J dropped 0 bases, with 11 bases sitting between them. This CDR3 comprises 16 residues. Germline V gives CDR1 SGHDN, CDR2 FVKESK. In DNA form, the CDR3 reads TGTGCCAGCAGCGAGACAGGTTTCTCTGGGGCCAACGTCCTGACTTTC. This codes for CASSETGFSGANVLTF.

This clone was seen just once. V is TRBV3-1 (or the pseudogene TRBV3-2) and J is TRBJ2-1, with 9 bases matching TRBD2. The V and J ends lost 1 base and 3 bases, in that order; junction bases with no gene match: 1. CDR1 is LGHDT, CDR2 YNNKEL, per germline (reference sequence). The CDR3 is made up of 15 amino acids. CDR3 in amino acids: CASSQGLAVYNEQFF. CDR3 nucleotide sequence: TGTGCCAGCAGCCAAGGACTAGCGGTCTACAATGAGCAGTTCTTC.

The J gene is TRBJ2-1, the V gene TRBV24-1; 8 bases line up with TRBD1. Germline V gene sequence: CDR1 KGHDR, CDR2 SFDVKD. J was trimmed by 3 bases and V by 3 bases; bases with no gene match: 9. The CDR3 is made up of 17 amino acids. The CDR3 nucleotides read TGTGCCACCAGTGATCCTCGGACAGGGAACAACTACAATGAGCAGTTCTTC. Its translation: CATSDPRTGNNYNEQFF.

The chain's CDR3 is CASSYGRNTEAFF. CDR3 DNA sequence: TGTGCCAGCAGTTACGGGAGGAACACTGAAGCTTTCTTT. This chain connects TRBV6-5 to TRBJ1-1; D remains unclear. Per germline, CDR1 MNHEY and CDR2 SVGAGI. V was clipped by 2 bases and J by 1 base, with 5 bases between them. The CDR3 spans 13 residues.

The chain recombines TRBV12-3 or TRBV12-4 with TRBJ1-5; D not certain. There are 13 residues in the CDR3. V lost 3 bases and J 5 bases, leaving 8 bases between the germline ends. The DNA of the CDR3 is TGTGCCAGCAGTTTTGAGGGATATCAGCCCCAGCATTTT. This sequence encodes CASSFEGYQPQHF.

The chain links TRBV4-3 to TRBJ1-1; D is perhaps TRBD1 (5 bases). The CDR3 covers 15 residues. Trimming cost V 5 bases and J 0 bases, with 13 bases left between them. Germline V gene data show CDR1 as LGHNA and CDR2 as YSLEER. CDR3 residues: CASSYRDYMNTEAFF. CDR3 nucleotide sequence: TGCGCCAGCAGCTATAGGGACTATATGAACACTGAAGCTTTCTTT.

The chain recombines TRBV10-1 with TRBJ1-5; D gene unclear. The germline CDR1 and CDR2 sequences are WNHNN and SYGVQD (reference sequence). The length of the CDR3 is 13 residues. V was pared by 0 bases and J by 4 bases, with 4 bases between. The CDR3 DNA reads TGCGCCAGCAGTGAGTCACGGAATCAGCCCCAGCATTTT. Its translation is CASSESRNQPQHF.

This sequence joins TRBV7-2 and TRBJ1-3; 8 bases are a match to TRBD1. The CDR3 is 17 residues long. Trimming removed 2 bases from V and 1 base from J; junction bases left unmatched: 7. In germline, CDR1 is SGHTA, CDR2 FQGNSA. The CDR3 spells CASSLLAGGASGNTIYF. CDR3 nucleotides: TGTGCCAGCAGCTTATTGGCAGGGGGCGCTTCTGGAAACACCATATATTTT.